This TCR beta chain was obtained from a study of T cells in Graves' hyperthyroidism and ophthalmopathy. Germline loops: CDR1 SGHAT, CDR2 FQNNGV. The CDR3 has 15 amino acids. The V and J ends lost 2 bases and 3 bases, in that order; junction bases with no gene match: 7. This clonotype was observed at least ten times. Authors of the study amplified TCR beta CDR3 regions from RNA transcripts. Using the HTBI primer set, a first-round RT-PCR was run on the TCR CDR3. TCRdb itself ran the multiplex PCR reads through MiXCR, one entry per CDR3 protein. The sample consists of hundreds of thousands of distinct CDR3 sequences, under 20% of them appearing once. These patients, aged 18 to 65, had recently diagnosed hyperthyroidism lasting under 2 months. Diagnoses were established using clinical symptoms, serum thyroxine and TRAb, thyroid ultrasound and orbital computed tomography.

This clonotype originated in a woman aged 45-65 years with Graves' hyperthyroidism that later progressed to Graves' ophthalmopathy. The sequenced sample consisted of blood. The rearrangement joins TRBV11-2 to TRBJ2-7; TRBD2 agrees at 7 bases. Here the CDR3 reads CASSLYSGTNYEQYF. Here the CDR3 DNA reads TGTGCCAGCAGCTTATATTCCGGGACTAACTACGAGCAGTACTTC.